The next 2 T cell receptor beta chains were all read from a single sample in a study of beta chain features in type 1 diabetes. The isolated RNA, all of it, was reverse transcribed, so expressed TCRB transcripts were what got sequenced. Profiling relied on immunoSEQ multiplex PCR, and the TCRdb table lists in-frame clones only, not all of them. The sample shows around 300,000 clones, roughly 15% of them seen only once. Sequenced material: central memory CD4+ T cells from blood. The receptors originated from a man aged 25 to 40 in good health.

This clone was counted only a few times. At one end the junction does not follow the germline gene, possibly because of a read error. The rearrangement links TRBV7-2 to TRBJ2-7, with D tentatively TRBD1 (6 bases). Germline CDR1 and CDR2: SGHTA and FQGNSA. The CDR3 length is 17 residues. For the CDR3, the DNA is TGCGCCAGCAGCCCCAGCGTTTCTGGGGGCACTGGGGTCGAGCAGTACTTC. Its translation: CASSPSVSGGTGVEQYF.

This chain uses TRBV28 with TRBJ2-5, with 8 bases that match TRBD1. From germline, CDR1 is MDHEN and CDR2 SYDVKM. Trimming cost V 6 bases and J 5 bases; bases outside gene matches: 14. CDR3 size: 16 residues. CDR3: CASSPEGFRGLETQYF. As DNA, the CDR3 is TGTGCCAGCAGCCCTGAGGGGTTCAGGGGGCTTGAGACCCAGTACTTC.